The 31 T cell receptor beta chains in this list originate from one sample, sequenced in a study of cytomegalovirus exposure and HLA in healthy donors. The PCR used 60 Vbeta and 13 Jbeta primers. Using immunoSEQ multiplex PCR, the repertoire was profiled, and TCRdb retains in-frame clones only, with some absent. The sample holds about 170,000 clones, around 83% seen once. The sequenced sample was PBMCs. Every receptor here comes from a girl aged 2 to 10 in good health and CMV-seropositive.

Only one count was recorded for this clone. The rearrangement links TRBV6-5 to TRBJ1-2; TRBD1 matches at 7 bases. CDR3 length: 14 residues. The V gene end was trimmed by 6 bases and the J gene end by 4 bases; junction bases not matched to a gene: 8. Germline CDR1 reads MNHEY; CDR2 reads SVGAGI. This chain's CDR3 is CASRTRQGIYGYTF. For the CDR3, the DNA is TGTGCCAGCAGGACCCGACAGGGTATCTATGGCTACACCTTC.

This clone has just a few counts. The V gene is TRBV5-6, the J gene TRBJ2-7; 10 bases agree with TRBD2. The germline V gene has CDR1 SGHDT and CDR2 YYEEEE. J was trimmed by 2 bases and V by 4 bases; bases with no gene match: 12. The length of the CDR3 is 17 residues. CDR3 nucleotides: TGTGCCAGCAGCGCACCCGGGACTAGCGACCTGCCCTACGAGCAGTACTTC. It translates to CASSAPGTSDLPYEQYF. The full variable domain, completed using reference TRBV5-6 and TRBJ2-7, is DAGVTQSPTHLIKTRGQQVTLRCSPKSGHDTVSWYQQALGQGPQFIFQYYEEEERQRGNFPDRFSGHQFPNYSSELNVNALLLGDSALYLCASSAPGTSDLPYEQYFGPGTRLTVT.

CDR3 in amino acids: CASSYGGKKSGNTIYF. CDR3 bases: TGTGCCAGCAGTTACGGAGGGAAGAAATCAGGAAACACCATATATTTT. This sequence joins TRBV6-5 and TRBJ1-3; D call uncertain. CDR1 and CDR2 from the germline V gene are MNHEY and SVGAGI. With 2 bases removed from V and 4 bases from J, the gap between germline ends came to 15 bases. The CDR3 is 16 amino acids.

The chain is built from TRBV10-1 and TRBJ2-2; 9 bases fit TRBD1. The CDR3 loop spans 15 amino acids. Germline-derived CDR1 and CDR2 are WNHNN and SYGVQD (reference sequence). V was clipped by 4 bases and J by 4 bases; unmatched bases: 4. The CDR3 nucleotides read TGCGCCAGCAGTGGACAGGGGGTGGGCACCGGGGAGCTGTTTTTT. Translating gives CASSGQGVGTGELFF.

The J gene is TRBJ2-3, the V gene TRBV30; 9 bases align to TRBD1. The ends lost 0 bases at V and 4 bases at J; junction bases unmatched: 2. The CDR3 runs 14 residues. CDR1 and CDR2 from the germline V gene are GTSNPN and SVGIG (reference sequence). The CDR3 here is CAWSVTGGADTQYF. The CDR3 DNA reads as TGTGCCTGGAGTGTCACAGGGGGCGCAGATACGCAGTATTTT.

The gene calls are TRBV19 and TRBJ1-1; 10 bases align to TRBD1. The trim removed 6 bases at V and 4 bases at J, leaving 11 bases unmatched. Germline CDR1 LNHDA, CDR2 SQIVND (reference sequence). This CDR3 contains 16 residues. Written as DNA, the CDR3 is TGTGCCAGTAGGGGAGGGGGACAGGGGAGCGGCACTGAAGCTTTCTTT. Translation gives CASRGGGQGSGTEAFF.

CDR3 loop: CASSAFGQGPGNTIYF. CDR3 nucleotides: TGTGCCAGCAGTGCCTTTGGACAGGGGCCCGGAAACACCATATATTTT. The chain couples TRBV28 to TRBJ1-3; the match to TRBD1 covers 9 bases. CDR1 MDHEN and CDR2 SYDVKM come from the germline V gene. The CDR3 is 16 residues long. Trimming took 5 bases from V and 4 from J; bases not matched to a gene: 9.

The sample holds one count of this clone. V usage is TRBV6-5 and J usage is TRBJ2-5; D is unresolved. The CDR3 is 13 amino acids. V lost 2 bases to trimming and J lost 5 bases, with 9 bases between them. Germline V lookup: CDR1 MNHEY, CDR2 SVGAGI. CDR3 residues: CASSYGRSETQYF. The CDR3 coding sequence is TGTGCCAGCAGTTACGGTAGGAGCGAGACCCAGTACTTC.

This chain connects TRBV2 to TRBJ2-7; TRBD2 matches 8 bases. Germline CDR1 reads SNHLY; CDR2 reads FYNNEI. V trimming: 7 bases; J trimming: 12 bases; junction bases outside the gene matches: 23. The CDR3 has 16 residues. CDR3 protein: CASTETGTGRVTKRYF. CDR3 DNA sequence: TGTGCCAGCACCGAAACTGGGACCGGGAGGGTAACTAAGCGGTACTTC.

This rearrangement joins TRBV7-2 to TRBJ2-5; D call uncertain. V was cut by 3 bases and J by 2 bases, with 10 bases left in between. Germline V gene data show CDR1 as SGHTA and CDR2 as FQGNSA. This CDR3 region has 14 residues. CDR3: CASSLNGLQETQYF. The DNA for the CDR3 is TGTGCCAGCAGCTTGAACGGGTTACAAGAGACCCAGTACTTC.

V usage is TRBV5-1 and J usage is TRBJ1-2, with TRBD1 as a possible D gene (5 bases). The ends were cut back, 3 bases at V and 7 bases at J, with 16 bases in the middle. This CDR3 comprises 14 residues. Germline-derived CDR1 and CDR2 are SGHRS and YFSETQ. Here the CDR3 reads CASSYGTWRGGYTF. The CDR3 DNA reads TGCGCCAGCAGCTACGGAACTTGGAGGGGTGGCTACACCTTC.

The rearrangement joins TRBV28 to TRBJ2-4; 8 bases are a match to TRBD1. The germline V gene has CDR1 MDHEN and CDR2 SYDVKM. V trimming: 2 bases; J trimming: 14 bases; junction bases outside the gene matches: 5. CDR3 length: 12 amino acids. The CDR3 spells CASSLADREKYF. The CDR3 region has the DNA TGTGCCAGCAGTTTAGCGGACAGGGAAAAGTACTTC.

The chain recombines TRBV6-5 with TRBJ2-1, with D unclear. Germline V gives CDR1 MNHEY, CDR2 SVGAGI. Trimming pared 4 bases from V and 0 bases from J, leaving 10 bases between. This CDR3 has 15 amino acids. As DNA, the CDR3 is TGTGCCAGCAGTTTGGCGGCGAGCTCCTACAATGAGCAGTTCTTC. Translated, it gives CASSLAASSYNEQFF.

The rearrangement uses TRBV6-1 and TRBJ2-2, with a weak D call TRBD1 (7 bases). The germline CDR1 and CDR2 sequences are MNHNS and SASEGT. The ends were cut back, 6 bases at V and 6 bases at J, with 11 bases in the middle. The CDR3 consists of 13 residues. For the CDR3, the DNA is TGTGCCAGCAGCCAGGGGGGCGCCGGGGAGCTGTTTTTT. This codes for CASSQGGAGELFF.

CDR3 nucleotides: TGTGCCAGCCAAGGACAGTTAGGAGAGACCCAGTACTTC. It is translated as CASQGQLGETQYF. The J gene is TRBJ2-5, the V gene TRBV2; weak D call: TRBD1 (6 bases). The CDR3 totals 13 residues. The V end lost 8 bases, the J end lost 4 bases, and 14 bases lay between the germline ends. Germline V gives CDR1 SNHLY, CDR2 FYNNEI. Looking up the rest from reference TRBV2 and TRBJ2-5 gives the full variable domain: EPEVTQTPSHQVTQMGQEVILRCVPISNHLYFYWYRQILGQKVEFLVSFYNNEISEKSEIFDDQFSVERPDGSNFTLKIRSTKLEDSAMYFCASQGQLGETQYFGPGTRLLVL.

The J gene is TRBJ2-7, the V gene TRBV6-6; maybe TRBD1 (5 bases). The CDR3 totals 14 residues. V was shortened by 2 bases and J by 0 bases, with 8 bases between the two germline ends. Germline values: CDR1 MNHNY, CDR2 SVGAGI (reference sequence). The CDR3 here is CASSYPDSSYEQYF. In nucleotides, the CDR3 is TGTGCCAGCAGTTACCCCGACAGCTCCTACGAGCAGTACTTC.

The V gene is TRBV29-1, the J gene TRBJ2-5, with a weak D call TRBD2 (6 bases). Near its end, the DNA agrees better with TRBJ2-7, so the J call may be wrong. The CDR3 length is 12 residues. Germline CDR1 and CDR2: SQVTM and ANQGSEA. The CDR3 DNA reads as TGCAGCGTAAAGCGGGCCTCCTACGAGCAGTACTTC. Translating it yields CSVKRASYEQYF.

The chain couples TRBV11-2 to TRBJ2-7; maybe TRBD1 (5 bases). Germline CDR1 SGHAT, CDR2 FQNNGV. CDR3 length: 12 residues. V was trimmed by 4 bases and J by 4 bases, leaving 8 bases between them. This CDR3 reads CASSSDRYEQYF. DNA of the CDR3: TGTGCCAGCAGCTCCGACAGATACGAGCAGTACTTC. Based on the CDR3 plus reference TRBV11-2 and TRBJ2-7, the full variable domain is EAGVAQSPRYKIIEKRQSVAFWCNPISGHATLYWYQQILGQGPKLLIQFQNNGVVDDSQLPKDRFSAERLKGVDSTLKIQPAKLEDSAVYLCASSSDRYEQYFGPGTRLTVT.

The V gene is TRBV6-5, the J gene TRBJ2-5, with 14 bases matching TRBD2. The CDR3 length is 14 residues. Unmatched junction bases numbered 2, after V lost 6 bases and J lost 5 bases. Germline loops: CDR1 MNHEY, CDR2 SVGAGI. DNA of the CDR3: TGTGCCAGCAGGGGACTAGCGGGAGACGAGACCCAGTACTTC. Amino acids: CASRGLAGDETQYF.

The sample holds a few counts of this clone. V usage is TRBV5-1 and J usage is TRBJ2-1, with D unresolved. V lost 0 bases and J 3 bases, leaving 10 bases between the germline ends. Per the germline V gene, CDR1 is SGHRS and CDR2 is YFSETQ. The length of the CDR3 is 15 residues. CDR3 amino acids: CASSLARVDYNEQFF. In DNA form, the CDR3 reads TGCGCCAGCAGCTTGGCCCGAGTCGACTACAATGAGCAGTTCTTC. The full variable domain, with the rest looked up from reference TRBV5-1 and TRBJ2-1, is KAGVTQTPRYLIKTRGQQVTLSCSPISGHRSVSWYQQTPGQGLQFLFEYFSETQRNKGNFPGRFSGRQFSNSRSEMNVSTLELGDSALYLCASSLARVDYNEQFFGPGTRLTVL.

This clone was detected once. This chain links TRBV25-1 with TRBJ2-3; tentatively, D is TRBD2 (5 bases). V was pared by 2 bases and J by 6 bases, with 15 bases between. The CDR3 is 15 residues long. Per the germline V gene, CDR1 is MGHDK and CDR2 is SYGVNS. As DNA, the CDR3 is TGTGCCAGCAGTGAACACGGCCGGGGTAGGGATACGCAGTATTTT. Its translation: CASSEHGRGRDTQYF. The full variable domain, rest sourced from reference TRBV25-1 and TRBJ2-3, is EADIYQTPRYLVIGTGKKITLECSQTMGHDKMYWYQQDPGMELHLIHYSYGVNSTEKGDLSSESTVSRIRTEHFPLTLESARPSHTSQYLCASSEHGRGRDTQYFGPGTRLTVL.

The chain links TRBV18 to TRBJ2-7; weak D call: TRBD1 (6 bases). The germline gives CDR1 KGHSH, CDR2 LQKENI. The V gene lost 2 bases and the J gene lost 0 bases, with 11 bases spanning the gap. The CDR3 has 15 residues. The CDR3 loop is CASSPWGPYSYEQYF. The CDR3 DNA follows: TGTGCCAGCTCACCATGGGGGCCCTACTCCTACGAGCAGTACTTC.

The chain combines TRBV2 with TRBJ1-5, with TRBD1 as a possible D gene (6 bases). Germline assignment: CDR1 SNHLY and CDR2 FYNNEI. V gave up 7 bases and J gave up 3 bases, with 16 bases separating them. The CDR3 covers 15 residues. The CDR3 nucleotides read TGTGCCAGCACCGCATGGGGGGGCAACAATCAGCCCCAGCATTTT. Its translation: CASTAWGGNNQPQHF. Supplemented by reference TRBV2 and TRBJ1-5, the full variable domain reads EPEVTQTPSHQVTQMGQEVILRCVPISNHLYFYWYRQILGQKVEFLVSFYNNEISEKSEIFDDQFSVERPDGSNFTLKIRSTKLEDSAMYFCASTAWGGNNQPQHFGDGTRLSIL.

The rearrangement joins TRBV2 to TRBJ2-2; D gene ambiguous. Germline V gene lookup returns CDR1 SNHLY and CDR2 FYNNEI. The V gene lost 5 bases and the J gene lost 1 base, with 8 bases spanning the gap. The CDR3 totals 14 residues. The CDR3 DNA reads TGTGCCAGCAGTCACAGTCGGAACACCGGGGAGCTGTTTTTT. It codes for CASSHSRNTGELFF.

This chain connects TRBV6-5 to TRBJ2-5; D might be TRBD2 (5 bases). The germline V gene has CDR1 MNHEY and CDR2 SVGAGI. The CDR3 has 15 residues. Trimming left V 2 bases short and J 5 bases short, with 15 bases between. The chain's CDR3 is CASSYLPRGGETQYF. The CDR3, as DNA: TGTGCCAGCAGTTACCTCCCTCGTGGAGGTGAGACCCAGTACTTC.

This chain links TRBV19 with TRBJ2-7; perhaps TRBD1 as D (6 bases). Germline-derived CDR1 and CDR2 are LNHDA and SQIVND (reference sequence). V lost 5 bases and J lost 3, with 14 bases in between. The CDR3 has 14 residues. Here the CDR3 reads CASSAPGHGYEQYF. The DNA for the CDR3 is TGTGCCAGTAGTGCTCCGGGACACGGCTACGAGCAGTACTTC.

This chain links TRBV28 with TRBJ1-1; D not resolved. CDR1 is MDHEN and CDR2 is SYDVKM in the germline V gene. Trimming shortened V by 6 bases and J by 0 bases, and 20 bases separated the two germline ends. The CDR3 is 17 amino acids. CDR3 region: CASSPWRAGIMNTEAFF. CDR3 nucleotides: TGTGCCAGCAGCCCATGGCGCGCGGGAATCATGAACACTGAAGCTTTCTTT.

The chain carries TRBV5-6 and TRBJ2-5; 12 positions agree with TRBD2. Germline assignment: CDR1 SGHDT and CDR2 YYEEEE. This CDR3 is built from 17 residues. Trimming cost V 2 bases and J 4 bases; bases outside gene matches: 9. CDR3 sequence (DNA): TGTGCCAGCAGCTTAGGGCTAGCGGGAGGGCCCGTAGAGACCCAGTACTTC. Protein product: CASSLGLAGGPVETQYF. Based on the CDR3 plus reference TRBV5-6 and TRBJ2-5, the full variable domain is DAGVTQSPTHLIKTRGQQVTLRCSPKSGHDTVSWYQQALGQGPQFIFQYYEEEERQRGNFPDRFSGHQFPNYSSELNVNALLLGDSALYLCASSLGLAGGPVETQYFGPGTRLLVL.

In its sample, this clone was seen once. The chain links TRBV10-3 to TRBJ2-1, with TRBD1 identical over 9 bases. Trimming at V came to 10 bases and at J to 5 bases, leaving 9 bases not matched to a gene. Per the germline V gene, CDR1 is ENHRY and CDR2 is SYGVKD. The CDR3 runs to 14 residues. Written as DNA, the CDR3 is TGTGCCACCCAGTCAGACAGGGGGAACAATGAGCAGTTCTTC. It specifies CATQSDRGNNEQFF.

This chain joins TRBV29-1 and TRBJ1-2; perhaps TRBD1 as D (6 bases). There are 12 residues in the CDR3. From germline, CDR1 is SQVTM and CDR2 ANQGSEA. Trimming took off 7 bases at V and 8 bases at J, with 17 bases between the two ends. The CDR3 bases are TGCAGCGCCGAAACAGGGATAGGGGGCTACACCTTC. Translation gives CSAETGIGGYTF.

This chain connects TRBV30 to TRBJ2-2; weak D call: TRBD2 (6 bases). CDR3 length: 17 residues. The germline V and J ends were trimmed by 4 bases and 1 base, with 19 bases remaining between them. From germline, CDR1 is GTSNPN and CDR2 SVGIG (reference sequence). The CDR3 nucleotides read TGTGCCTGGAATGGGCTTTCTCACGGGAGGAACACCGGGGAGCTGTTTTTT. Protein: CAWNGLSHGRNTGELFF.